Listed here are 20 T cell receptor beta chains from one sample, sequenced in a study of monozygotic twins with inflammatory bowel disease. For each CDR3 protein, TCRdb gives one entry from its re-call of the 5' RACE reads, without DNA. Its table records around 380,000 distinct CDR3 sequences. Material for sequencing was blood. Source of these receptors: a human donor with ulcerative colitis or Crohn's disease, or a healthy co-twin of an affected twin (not recorded which).

The genes are TRBV7-9 and TRBJ2-3. The CDR3 covers 15 residues. Looked up from germline, CDR1 is SEHNR and CDR2 is FQNEAQ (reference sequence). CDR3 protein: CASSPAGTGTDTQYF.

The V call is TRBV27, the J call TRBJ2-2; the TCRdb D gene call, TRBD2, has no DNA to confirm it. The CDR3 extends over 18 amino acids. Looked up from germline, CDR1 is MNHEY and CDR2 is SMNVEV (reference sequence). CDR3 loop: CASSLLASGRANTGELFF.

This chain connects TRBV7-2 to TRBJ2-7; TCRdb gives TRBD2 as the D gene, but with no DNA this cannot be confirmed. This CDR3 has 17 amino acids. CDR1 and CDR2 from the germline V gene are SGHTA and FQGNSA. The CDR3 sequence: CASSSDPSGSISYEQYF.

The chain links TRBV7-9 to TRBJ2-3; the D call from TCRdb, TRBD2, cannot be confirmed without DNA. The CDR3 is made up of 16 amino acids. Germline V CDR1 and CDR2: SEHNR, FQNEAQ (reference sequence). The CDR3 spells CASSRTSGGRRDTQYF.

The chain couples TRBV7-9 to TRBJ1-6; the D gene TCRdb calls, TRBD1, cannot be checked with no DNA. This CDR3 region has 15 residues. Germline V lookup: CDR1 SEHNR, CDR2 FQNEAQ (reference sequence). The CDR3 sequence: CASSTWTDNNSPLHF. Full variable domain (missing parts from reference TRBV7-9 and TRBJ1-6): DTGVSQNPRHKITKRGQNVTFRCDPISEHNRLYWYRQTLGQGPEFLTYFQNEAQLEKSRLLSDRFSAERPKGSFSTLEIQRTEQGDSAMYLCASSTWTDNNSPLHFGNGTRLTVT.

J is TRBJ2-7 and V is TRBV10-3. CDR1 and CDR2 (germline): ENHRY, SYGVKD. This CDR3 spans 11 amino acids. This CDR3 is CAISGSYEQYF.

V usage is TRBV5-1 and J usage is TRBJ2-1; TCRdb selects TRBD2, and the lack of DNA leaves this call unchecked. The CDR3 sequence is 15 residues long. Germline-derived CDR1 and CDR2 are SGHRS and YFSETQ. CDR3 amino acids: CASCFGPVSYNEQFF.

This chain links TRBV6-1 with TRBJ1-3; lacking DNA, the TRBD1 call made by TCRdb goes unchecked. CDR3 size: 15 residues. CDR1 and CDR2 (germline): MNHNS, SASEGT. CDR3 in amino acids: CASSTPTNSGNTIYF.

The rearrangement uses TRBV6-1 and TRBJ2-7; TCRdb's D call, TRBD2, is unchecked because there is no DNA. CDR3 size: 14 residues. Germline CDR1 MNHNS, CDR2 SASEGT. CDR3: CASRSLDPQAEQYF.

V gene TRBV9 combines with J gene TRBJ2-2; TCRdb gives TRBD1 as the D gene, but with no DNA this cannot be confirmed. From germline, CDR1 is SGDLS and CDR2 YYNGEE. The CDR3 runs to 16 residues. CDR3 in amino acids: CASSIDGGSYTGELFF.

The chain is built from TRBV5-6 and TRBJ2-1; the TCRdb D gene call, TRBD2, has no DNA to confirm it. The length of the CDR3 is 11 residues. Germline CDR1 is SGHDT and CDR2 is YYEEEE. CDR3 amino acids: CASSFGAIQFF. Filled out from reference TRBV5-6 and TRBJ2-1, the complete variable domain reads DAGVTQSPTHLIKTRGQQVTLRCSPKSGHDTVSWYQQALGQGPQFIFQYYEEEERQRGNFPDRFSGHQFPNYSSELNVNALLLGDSALYLCASSFGAIQFFGPGTRLTVL.

The chain couples TRBV7-2 to TRBJ2-1. CDR3 length equals 12 residues. Per the germline V gene, CDR1 is SGHTA and CDR2 is FQGNSA. The CDR3 sequence: CASRLALNEQFF.

This chain links TRBV7-6 with TRBJ2-5; TCRdb proposes TRBD1, but this gene call is untestable without DNA. Per the germline V gene, CDR1 is SGHVS and CDR2 is FNYEAQ. This CDR3 contains 17 residues. This CDR3 reads CASSLEGDRGDQETQYF.

CDR3 sequence reads: CASTGASGEEQYF. V usage is TRBV3-1 and J usage is TRBJ2-7; TCRdb returns TRBD1, unconfirmable since there is no DNA. The CDR3 has 13 amino acids. Germline V gene sequence: CDR1 LGHDT, CDR2 YNNKEL (reference sequence).

J is TRBJ1-6 and V is TRBV4-3. The CDR3 runs to 12 residues. Germline V gives CDR1 LGHNA, CDR2 YSLEER. The CDR3: CASSLENSPLHF.

The chain couples TRBV5-1 to TRBJ2-7; TCRdb returns TRBD1, unconfirmable since there is no DNA. The CDR3 sequence is 14 residues long. Germline V gene sequence: CDR1 SGHRS, CDR2 YFSETQ. The CDR3 region is CASSPSGQSYEQYF.

The chain carries TRBV28 and TRBJ2-7; TCRdb picks TRBD2, but there is no DNA to check that call. This CDR3 is 14 amino acids long. The V gene's germline CDR1 is MDHEN and CDR2 SYDVKM. The CDR3 sequence: CASSLTRPSYEQYF.

This chain connects TRBV6-1 to TRBJ2-1; no DNA is available, so the TRBD2 call from TCRdb remains unchecked. There are 16 residues in the CDR3. The V gene's germline CDR1 is MNHNS and CDR2 SASEGT. The CDR3 reads CASSPPRLAGGGEQFF.

The chain uses TRBV3-1 and TRBJ2-3; TCRdb gives TRBD2 as the D gene, but with no DNA this cannot be confirmed. CDR1 is LGHDT, CDR2 YNNKEL, per germline (reference sequence). This CDR3 contains 15 residues. Here the CDR3 reads CASSQPGSRRHTQYF.

The chain recombines TRBV28 with TRBJ2-3; as DNA is missing, the TRBD2 call by TCRdb cannot be tested. Per germline, CDR1 MDHEN and CDR2 SYDVKM. The CDR3 runs 14 residues. The CDR3 is CASSRRTTIDTQYF.